The sequence of this T cell receptor (beta chain) was determined in a study of identical twins (dated by TCRdb to about 2016). For the study in its entirety: To test whether fetal clonotypes persist, the study used deep sequencing on TCR alpha and beta repertoires from monozygotic twins, unrelated adults of various ages, and cord blood. To rule out contamination, replicate twin experiments were performed at different times with different library preparation protocols.

Every donor in the study was a healthy Caucasian. Three pairs of female monozygotic twins, all aged roughly 18 to 30 years, made up the twin cohort. Positive isolation kits from Invitrogen were used to isolate CD4+ and CD8+ T cell populations. Overall results and qualifications from the work: Compared with coincidental sharing between unrelated individuals, out-of-frame TCR alpha sequences shared between twins had an excess of sequences with low generation probability. In monozygotic twins, recombination models systematically underestimated out-of-frame TCR alpha sharing, but the models matched the sharing seen between unrelated individuals. A weaker excess of twin sharing was found in beta out-of-frame sequences because the signal-to-noise ratio was lowered by fewer shared sequences. Because the same donors could not be followed over many years, the conclusions depended on cross-sectional statistical analysis. Abundant cord blood beta clonotypes carried fewer insertions; young adult naive repertoires showed a weaker similar trend, while memory repertoires showed none. Zero-insertion analyses could be partly confounded by invariant T cells such as MAIT and iNKT, though diverse VJ usage argued against such confounding for most clonotypes.

This clonotype was counted a few times. The antigen it recognizes is unknown. Per-base qualities were not stored, and no clone one base away is much larger. Libraries were built with 5' RACE. The sequencer was an Illumina HiSeq 2000. A universal primer binding site was added through template switching, and the final cDNA carried a unique molecular identifier so that TCR cDNA molecules could be counted accurately. First-strand cDNA for TCR alpha and beta chains was synthesized from specific primers in the conserved constant-segment region. To control for contamination, every cDNA library was double barcoded, receiving both a SMART-Mk sample barcode and Illumina barcodes. TruSeq adapter sequences, together with Illumina sample barcodes, were added in two successive PCR steps. Sequencing of the TCR alpha and beta cDNA libraries was done on the Illumina HiSeq platform using custom primers. Regarding the original processing steps: Unique molecular identifiers were extracted from raw reads with MiGEC, and CDR3 positions were determined with MiXCR. Recombination models were inferred per individual with the repgenHMM and IGoR tools using an EM algorithm. Shared clonotypes were analyzed with the tcR package in R, and sharing was normalized by the product of cloneset sizes. To study raw recombination without the effects of thymic and clonal selection, out-of-frame nonproductive sequences were analyzed. Starting from the raw public reads, TCRdb applied fastp trimming at Q25, assembled clones with MiXCR and retained in-frame beta chains. Rows with one shared CDR3 protein collapse into an entry with the most common genes and DNA. The V and J calls and clone size are TCRdb's, not the authors'. Across this sample there are around 490,000 distinct CDR3 sequences, with about 20% seen only once. The top ten hold around 0.5% of the sample.

From its cysteine to its phenylalanine, the CDR3 spans 16 amino acids. Only the CDR3 portion is preserved as DNA: 48 bases, with reading frame beginning at the first base. The germline V end is reduced by 0 bases and the J end by 3 bases; junction bases left unmatched: 4. According to the germline V gene, CDR1 reads SGHVS and CDR2 reads FQNEAQ. The same specimen was also included in a second study, on yellow fever vaccine responses in identical twins. As described in the second report: The authors reported that the T cell response to vaccination in identical twins appeared partly convergent and partly personalized. Focusing on identical twins, the study followed the T cell clones that responded to the vaccine, and did so with precision.

The specimen sequenced was CD4+ T cells sorted from blood. Here the chain combines TRBV7-8 and TRBJ2-3; 9 central nucleotides agree with TRBD2. The origin of this receptor is a woman aged 18-30 years in good health. Here the CDR3 is given as CASSLAAGGVTDTQYF. The nucleotide sequence reads TGTGCCAGCAGCTTAGCGGCGGGGGGGGTGACAGATACGCAGTATTTT.